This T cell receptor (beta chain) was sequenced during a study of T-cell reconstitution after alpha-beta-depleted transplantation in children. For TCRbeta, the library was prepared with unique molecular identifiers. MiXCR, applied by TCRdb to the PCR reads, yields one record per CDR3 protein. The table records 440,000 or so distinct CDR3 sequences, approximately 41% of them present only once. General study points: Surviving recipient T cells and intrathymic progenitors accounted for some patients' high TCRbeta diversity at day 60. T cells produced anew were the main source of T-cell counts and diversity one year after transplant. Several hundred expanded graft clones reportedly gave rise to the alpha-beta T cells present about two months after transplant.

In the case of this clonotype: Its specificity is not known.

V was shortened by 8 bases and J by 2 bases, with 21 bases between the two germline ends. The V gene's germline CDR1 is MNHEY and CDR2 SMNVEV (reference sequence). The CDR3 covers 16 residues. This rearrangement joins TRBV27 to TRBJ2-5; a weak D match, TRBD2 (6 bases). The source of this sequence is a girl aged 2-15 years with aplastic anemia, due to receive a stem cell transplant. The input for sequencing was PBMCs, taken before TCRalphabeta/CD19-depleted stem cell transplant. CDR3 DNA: TGTGCCAGCGCCCTTTCGATAGCGGACCAACAAGAGACCCAGTACTTC. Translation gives CASALSIADQQETQYF.